What follows are 6 T cell receptor beta chains derived from one specimen sequenced in a study of response to subunit inactivated influenza vaccine. TCRdb analysed the RT-PCR reads with MiXCR anew, one entry per CDR3 protein. The sample contains about 500,000 distinct CDR3 sequences, 10% to 15% of which appear only once. The sample was PBMCs from blood, taken more than 35 days after vaccination. The receptors shown here come from a man aged 45-65 years who received an inactivated influenza vaccine.

This clonotype has a handful of counts. This chain links TRBV29-1 with TRBJ2-7; D might be TRBD2 (6 bases). The CDR3 consists of 12 residues. The V end lost 4 bases, the J end lost 3 bases, and 10 bases lay between the germline ends. Germline V CDR1 and CDR2: SQVTM, ANQGSEA. The CDR3 coding sequence is TGCAGCGTTGTACAGACTAGCTACGAGCAGTACTTC. It specifies CSVVQTSYEQYF.

The table lists this clonotype with a few counts. The chain carries TRBV2 and TRBJ2-7; 7 bases align to TRBD1. CDR1 and CDR2 from the germline V gene are SNHLY and FYNNEI. The CDR3 runs to 13 residues. The junction had 2 bases not matched to a gene; V was cut back by 2 bases and J by 4 bases. CDR3 amino acids: CASSEIRGYEQYF. CDR3 DNA: TGTGCCAGCAGTGAAATCAGGGGGTACGAGCAGTACTTC. Complete variable domain (other parts from reference TRBV2 and TRBJ2-7): EPEVTQTPSHQVTQMGQEVILRCVPISNHLYFYWYRQILGQKVEFLVSFYNNEISEKSEIFDDQFSVERPDGSNFTLKIRSTKLEDSAMYFCASSEIRGYEQYFGPGTRLTVT.

This chain connects TRBV7-8 to TRBJ2-3; 8 positions match TRBD2. This CDR3 comprises 16 residues. CDR1 SGHVS and CDR2 FQNEAQ come from the germline V gene. With V trimmed by 4 bases and J by 0 bases, 6 bases remained unmatched. The CDR3 bases are TGTGCCAGCAGCTCCCCCGGGGGGGCGAGCACAGATACGCAGTATTTT. Protein: CASSSPGGASTDTQYF. Variable domain in full (rest from reference TRBV7-8 and TRBJ2-3): GAGVSQSPRYKVAKRGQDVALRCDPISGHVSLFWYQQALGQGPEFLTYFQNEAQLDKSGLPSDRFFAERPEGSVSTLKIQRTQQEDSAVYLCASSSPGGASTDTQYFGPGTRLTVL.

A few counts support this clonotype. The chain is built from TRBV6-1 and TRBJ2-2; D is unclear. The CDR3 has 16 amino acids. Trimming cost V 7 bases and J 3 bases, with 18 bases left between them. The germline V gene encodes CDR1 MNHNS and CDR2 SASEGT. CDR3 protein: CASTSQEGGHTGELFF. The CDR3 DNA reads TGTGCCAGCACCTCCCAGGAAGGCGGCCACACCGGGGAGCTGTTTTTT.

There are a few counts of this clonotype. Here the CDR3 DNA reads TGCGCCAGCACCGGGACAGGGTCTGGGGAGCAGTACTTC. This codes for CASTGTGSGEQYF. This sequence joins TRBV10-2 and TRBJ2-7, with TRBD1 identical over 9 bases. The germline gives CDR1 WSHSY, CDR2 SAAADI. V trimming: 7 bases; J trimming: 7 bases; junction bases outside the gene matches: 8. The CDR3 runs to 13 residues.

V and J are TRBV28 and TRBJ2-1; 9 bases fit TRBD2. This CDR3 is built from 16 residues. The V and J ends lost 5 bases and 4 bases, in that order; junction bases with no gene match: 9. Per germline, CDR1 MDHEN and CDR2 SYDVKM. CDR3 bases: TGTGCCAGCAGTCTTCCCGGGACTAGCAGATACAATGAGCAGTTCTTC. Translation: CASSLPGTSRYNEQFF.